This T cell receptor (beta chain) was obtained from a study of CD8 T cells in Susac syndrome (dated by TCRdb to between 2019 and 2020). About the investigation overall: Repertoire sequencing was used to test whether CD8+ T cell activation and differentiation in Susac syndrome was antigen driven. The clonality of the CD8+ T cell repertoire was compared across approximately 11 healthy donors, roughly 14 Susac syndrome patients and roughly 15 multiple sclerosis patients. Broad study findings and their caveats: The number of individuals in the TCR sequencing and HLA analysis was acknowledged as relatively small.

RNA was extracted using the RNeasy kit, and roughly 0.45 to 1 ug of the RNA was reverse transcribed with random hexamers. The immunoSEQ multiplex PCR assay, covering 54 Vbeta and 13 Jbeta segments, was used to amplify TCR beta CDR3 regions. PCR amplification bias was corrected by using a synthetic template baseline for primer optimization and computational correction. The authors processed their data as follows. Reads were annotated to V, D and J genes according to IMGT and were analyzed with immunoSEQ Analyzer, with only productive sequences retained. To calculate clonality, Shannon entropy was normalized by log2 of the number of productive unique sequences and then subtracted from one. For each patient and control, public and private clones were evaluated within the 100 most prevalent clones. Clones were defined as Susac-specific when absent from the healthy and MS cohorts, from fewer than 1,300 published viral clones and from other ImmuneACCESS disease sequences. Using fastp at Q25 and MiXCR, TCRdb reprocessed the public reads and kept productive beta chains. Every CDR3 protein is listed once, alongside the most common genes and DNA of its rows. These V and J calls rely on TCRdb rather than the paper's analysis. The sample data list roughly 60,000 distinct CDR3 sequences, and more than 90% of these were observed just once. Jointly, the top ten make up roughly 0.2% of the sample.

Peripheral blood CD8+ and CD4+ T cells from healthy donors, Susac syndrome patients and multiple sclerosis patients were profiled using high-throughput TCR beta sequencing. Healthy donors were included as age- and sex-matched controls. CD8+ TEMRA cells were enriched by FACS, while bulk CD8+ and CD4+ T cells were purified by magnetic negative isolation. Blood was collected in EDTA tubes and processed within 24 hours, with PBMCs isolated through density gradient centrifugation. PBMCs destined for TCR sequencing were cryopreserved in liquid nitrogen and later thawed in a 37 °C water bath. Purity of sorted or isolated CD4+, CD8+ and CD8+ TEMRA cells was at least 90%. Including cysteine and phenylalanine, the CDR3 has 16 amino acids. CDR3 DNA only is kept here, 48 bases in frame from base 1. Unmatched junction bases come to 1, with V trimmed by 0 bases and J by 1 base. CDR1 and CDR2 are read off the germline V gene as SGHAT and FQNNGV.

Turning to this clonotype: It has no known antigen specificity. No per-base quality is available; no much larger clone lies one base away.

Sequenced: CD8+ T cells from PBMCs. Rearrangement joined TRBV11-2 to TRBJ2-2, and 8 junction bases match TRBD1. This sequence originates from a human donor in good health. The bases are TGTGCCAGCAGCTTAGAAGGGACAGGGAACACCGGGGAGCTGTTTTTT. Its translation is CASSLEGTGNTGELFF.